The 23 T cell receptor beta chains reported below all come from one sample, sequenced in a study of cytomegalovirus exposure and HLA in healthy donors. The PCR had 60 Vbeta and 13 Jbeta primers. Method: immunoSEQ multiplex PCR; TCRdb's copy keeps in-frame clones and lacks some. The table records approximately 130,000 clones, about 81% of them present only once. Sequenced: PBMCs. These receptors were taken from a woman in her thirties or forties in good health and CMV-seropositive.

This clone appeared once. DNA for the CDR3: TGTGCCAGTAGTCCAACGCGGGAGTTAGATACGCAGTATTTT. This encodes CASSPTRELDTQYF. This chain links TRBV19 with TRBJ2-3, with 7 positions matching TRBD2. Germline CDR1 is LNHDA and CDR2 is SQIVND (reference sequence). The CDR3 consists of 14 residues. V trimming: 5 bases; J trimming: 5 bases; junction bases outside the gene matches: 7.

The chain employs TRBV2 and TRBJ1-5; no clear D. The V gene lost 10 bases and the J gene lost 2 bases, with 12 bases spanning the gap. Germline CDR1 is SNHLY and CDR2 is FYNNEI. The CDR3 is 13 residues long. The CDR3 here is CATTFEGNQPQHF. For the CDR3, the DNA is TGTGCCACGACTTTCGAGGGCAATCAGCCCCAGCATTTT. The whole variable domain, filled in from reference TRBV2 and TRBJ1-5, reads EPEVTQTPSHQVTQMGQEVILRCVPISNHLYFYWYRQILGQKVEFLVSFYNNEISEKSEIFDDQFSVERPDGSNFTLKIRSTKLEDSAMYFCATTFEGNQPQHFGDGTRLSIL.

This sequence joins TRBV19 and TRBJ1-5; the D gene is possibly TRBD1 (5 bases). The CDR3 is 17 amino acids. V was trimmed by 6 bases and J by 1 base, leaving 19 bases between them. Per the germline V gene, CDR1 is LNHDA and CDR2 is SQIVND (reference sequence). CDR3 loop: CASRRQTGGLSNQPQHF. CDR3 DNA sequence: TGTGCCAGTAGGAGACAAACCGGGGGTTTGAGCAATCAGCCCCAGCATTTT.

The gene calls are TRBV6-5 and TRBJ1-1, with 8 bases aligning to TRBD1. Unmatched junction bases numbered 3, after V lost 0 bases and J lost 3 bases. CDR1 and CDR2 from the germline V gene are MNHEY and SVGAGI. The CDR3 contains 15 residues. CDR3 nucleotide sequence: TGTGCCAGCAGTTACTCGACGGACAGGGACACTGAAGCTTTCTTT. Encoded protein: CASSYSTDRDTEAFF.

The chain uses TRBV5-1 and TRBJ2-3; maybe TRBD2 (6 bases). Deletions cut 2 bases from V and 2 bases from J, with 9 bases between. CDR3 length: 14 residues. In germline, CDR1 is SGHRS, CDR2 YFSETQ. CDR3 DNA sequence: TGCGCCAGCAGCTTAGGCGGGGCCACAGATACGCAGTATTTT. Encoded protein: CASSLGGATDTQYF.

This clone has just a few counts. The gene calls are TRBV27 and TRBJ1-2, with 10 nucleotides matching TRBD1. Per the germline V gene, CDR1 is MNHEY and CDR2 is SMNVEV (reference sequence). The CDR3 is made up of 13 amino acids. The junction had 5 bases not matched to a gene; V was cut back by 5 bases and J by 8 bases. CDR3: CASSRQGAEGYTF. The CDR3, as DNA: TGTGCCAGCAGTAGACAGGGGGCAGAAGGCTACACCTTC.

The chain combines TRBV5-1 with TRBJ1-4; a weak D match, TRBD1 (5 bases). Germline lookup yields CDR1 SGHRS and CDR2 YFSETQ. Trimming removed 0 bases at V and 7 bases at J, with 13 bases between. The CDR3 is 15 amino acids. The CDR3 region has the DNA TGCGCCAGCAGCTTGGCGGGGGGATTAGGTGAAAAACTGTTTTTT. This gives the protein CASSLAGGLGEKLFF.

The genes are TRBV9 and TRBJ2-2, with D perhaps matching TRBD2 (6 bases). V gave up 0 bases and J gave up 7 bases, with 10 bases separating them. CDR3 length equals 14 residues. CDR1 SGDLS and CDR2 YYNGEE come from the germline V gene. The CDR3 reads CASSVVEGGGELFF. CDR3 nucleotide sequence: TGTGCCAGCAGCGTAGTGGAGGGCGGCGGGGAGCTGTTTTTT. Based on the CDR3 plus reference TRBV9 and TRBJ2-2, the full variable domain is DSGVTQTPKHLITATGQRVTLRCSPRSGDLSVYWYQQSLDQGLQFLIQYYNGEERAKGNILERFSAQQFPDLHSELNLSSLELGDSALYFCASSVVEGGGELFFGEGSRLTVL.

V and J are TRBV11-2 and TRBJ1-1, with D uncertain. Trimming left V 5 bases short and J 2 bases short, with 12 bases between. The length of the CDR3 is 14 residues. The germline V gene encodes CDR1 SGHAT and CDR2 FQNNGV. The CDR3 coding sequence is TGTGCCAGCAGCGCGCCTCCTATTAACACTGAAGCTTTCTTT. This translates into CASSAPPINTEAFF.

V gene TRBV30 combines with J gene TRBJ1-1; possible D gene TRBD1, 5 bases. Between the trimmed V and J ends, which lost 5 bases and 11 bases, there was a span of 15 bases. Per germline, CDR1 GTSNPN and CDR2 SVGIG (reference sequence). The CDR3 extends over 11 amino acids. DNA of the CDR3: TGTGCCTGGTTCAGGGTACAGGTTGCTTTCTTT. The encoded protein is CAWFRVQVAFF.

This chain links TRBV2 with TRBJ2-7; D remains unclear. From germline, CDR1 is SNHLY and CDR2 FYNNEI. This CDR3 is 13 amino acids long. The V and J ends lost 6 bases and 1 base respectively, with 10 bases between them. The CDR3 DNA reads as TGTGCCAGCAGGCAAGACAAATCCTACGAGCAGTACTTC. It translates to CASRQDKSYEQYF.

The chain is built from TRBV7-9 and TRBJ2-7; D is possibly TRBD1 (6 bases). Germline CDR1 reads SEHNR; CDR2 reads FQNEAQ (reference sequence). With 5 bases removed from V and 0 bases from J, the gap between germline ends came to 14 bases. The CDR3 runs to 15 residues. CDR3 region: CASSPRDTSSYEQYF. In DNA form, the CDR3 reads TGTGCCAGCAGCCCCCGGGACACCAGCTCCTACGAGCAGTACTTC.

This clone has just a few counts. V and J are TRBV2 and TRBJ1-2; D not certain. Germline CDR1 SNHLY, CDR2 FYNNEI. The CDR3 sequence is 14 residues long. V lost 0 bases to trimming and J lost 5 bases, with 10 bases between them. CDR3 loop: CASSEALRAYGYTF. CDR3 bases: TGTGCCAGCAGTGAAGCTTTACGAGCATATGGCTACACCTTC.

The rearrangement joins TRBV7-3 to TRBJ2-6; D is perhaps TRBD1 (6 bases). Germline V lookup: CDR1 SGHTA, CDR2 FQGTGA. This CDR3 region has 16 residues. V dropped 3 bases and J dropped 0 bases, with 9 bases sitting between them. For the CDR3, the DNA is TGTGCCAGCAGCTTGACAGGTCGCTCTGGGGCCAACGTCCTGACTTTC. Amino acids: CASSLTGRSGANVLTF.

The gene calls are TRBV18 and TRBJ1-1; D gene unclear. Germline assignment: CDR1 KGHSH and CDR2 LQKENI. This CDR3 has 13 residues. Trimming cost V 5 bases and J 6 bases, with 13 bases left between them. CDR3 DNA sequence: TGTGCCAGCTCAGGATATGGAGATGCTGAAGCTTTCTTT. Its protein is CASSGYGDAEAFF.

CDR3 nucleotide sequence: TGCGCCAGCAGCCCAACTGACAAGGCTCCCTACGAGCAGTACTTC. Translating gives CASSPTDKAPYEQYF. This chain uses TRBV4-1 with TRBJ2-7, with D unresolved. CDR3 length: 15 residues. CDR1 is MGHRA and CDR2 is YSYEKL in the germline V gene. The V end was cut by 4 bases, the J end by 2 bases, with 15 bases between.

The CDR3 protein is CASSFSSYEQYF. Here the CDR3 DNA reads TGTGCCAGCAGCTTTAGCTCCTACGAGCAGTACTTC. The chain links TRBV9 to TRBJ2-7; no firm D call. This CDR3 has 12 amino acids. V was pared by 4 bases and J by 0 bases, with 5 bases between. Germline V CDR1 and CDR2: SGDLS, YYNGEE.

The rearrangement uses TRBV6-5 and TRBJ2-5; 9 bases are a match to TRBD1. CDR1 MNHEY and CDR2 SVGAGI come from the germline V gene. With V trimmed by 5 bases and J by 4 bases, 5 bases remained unmatched. This CDR3 has 14 residues. The CDR3 reads CASSRGTGRETQYF. The CDR3 nucleotides read TGTGCCAGCAGTCGAGGGACAGGGCGAGAGACCCAGTACTTC.

The V and J genes are TRBV10-3 and TRBJ1-4; a possible D gene is TRBD1 (6 bases). Germline V gives CDR1 ENHRY, CDR2 SYGVKD. The CDR3 runs to 14 residues. Trimming took 6 bases from V and 4 from J, leaving 12 bases between them. The CDR3 region has the DNA TGTGCCATCAGGGGGGCAGGGAATAATGAAAAACTGTTTTTT. Encoded protein: CAIRGAGNNEKLFF.

This chain links TRBV12-5 with TRBJ1-3; D remains unclear. V was cut by 0 bases and J by 0 bases, with 12 bases left in between. The germline V gene has CDR1 LGHNT and CDR2 FRNRAP. This CDR3 spans 17 amino acids. This CDR3 reads CASGLVRGSRSGNTIYF. The CDR3 DNA reads TGTGCTAGTGGTTTGGTACGAGGGAGCCGCTCTGGAAACACCATATATTTT.

This clone turned up a few times. The chain employs TRBV7-6 and TRBJ2-6, with 8 bases fitting TRBD1. The germline gives CDR1 SGHVS, CDR2 FNYEAQ. The CDR3 extends over 19 amino acids. Trimming at V came to 3 bases and at J to 3 bases, leaving 13 bases not matched to a gene. CDR3 in DNA: TGTGCCAGCAGCTTGTCCCAGGGGGCGCAGGTTAGTGGGGCCAACGTCCTGACTTTC. Its protein product is CASSLSQGAQVSGANVLTF.

In its sample, this clone was seen a few times. The gene calls are TRBV7-9 and TRBJ2-1; tentatively, D is TRBD1 (6 bases). CDR3 length: 15 residues. V gave up 5 bases and J gave up 2 bases, with 13 bases separating them. From germline, CDR1 is SEHNR and CDR2 FQNEAQ (reference sequence). CDR3 sequence reads: CASSRTRDTYNEQFF. In DNA form, the CDR3 reads TGTGCCAGCAGCCGAACCCGGGACACCTACAATGAGCAGTTCTTC.

The chain links TRBV18 to TRBJ1-2; possible D gene TRBD1, 6 bases. CDR1 is KGHSH, CDR2 LQKENI, per germline. Trimming took off 4 bases at V and 4 bases at J, with 22 bases between the two ends. The CDR3 consists of 17 residues. CDR3 nucleotides: TGTGCCAGCTCACGGTGGGACGGTCAGGGGTTGACCTATGGCTACACCTTC. Protein sequence: CASSRWDGQGLTYGYTF.